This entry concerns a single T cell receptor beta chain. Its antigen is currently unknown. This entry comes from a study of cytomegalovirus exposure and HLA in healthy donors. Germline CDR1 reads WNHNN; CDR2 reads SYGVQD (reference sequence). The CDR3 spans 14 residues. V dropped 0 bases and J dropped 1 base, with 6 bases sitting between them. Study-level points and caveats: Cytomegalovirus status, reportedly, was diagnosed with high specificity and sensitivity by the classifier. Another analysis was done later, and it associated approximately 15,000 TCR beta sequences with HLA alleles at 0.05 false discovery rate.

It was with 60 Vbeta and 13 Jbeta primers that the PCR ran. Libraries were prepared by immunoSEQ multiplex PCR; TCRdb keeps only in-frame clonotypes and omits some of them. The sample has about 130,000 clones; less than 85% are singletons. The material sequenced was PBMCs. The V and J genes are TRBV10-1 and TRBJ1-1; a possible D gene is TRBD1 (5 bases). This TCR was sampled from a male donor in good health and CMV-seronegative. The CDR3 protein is CASSESGGNTEAFF. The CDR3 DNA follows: TGCGCCAGCAGTGAGTCGGGGGGGAACACTGAAGCTTTCTTT.